One and the same sample provided the 16 T cell receptor beta chains below, sequenced in a study of blood T cells in healthy people across ages. Sample-barcoded 5' priming and a J-beta primer mix drove a second PCR of about 7 to 11 cycles. TCRdb re-called the 5' RACE reads with MiXCR, one entry per CDR3 protein. The data show about 930,000 distinct CDR3 sequences, 25% to 30% seen once. These data were also filed under a second study, of T cells of mothers and their children.

Input material: blood. These receptors were obtained from a woman aged 40 to 50 in good health.

In its sample, this clonotype was seen a few times. This chain joins TRBV6-2 or TRBV6-3 and TRBJ1-2; the D is unclear. CDR3 length: 12 amino acids. Germline lookup yields CDR1 MNHEY and CDR2 SVGEGT. V was shortened by 2 bases and J by 13 bases, with 14 bases between the two germline ends. The CDR3 coding sequence is TGTGCCAGCAGTTACGGGCAGATAGCAAGCACCTTC. Residues: CASSYGQIASTF.

This sequence joins TRBV7-2 and TRBJ2-5; 12 bases fit TRBD2. Germline assignment: CDR1 SGHTA and CDR2 FQGNSA. Losses at the gene ends were 0 bases for V and 11 bases for J; bases not matched to a gene: 10. CDR3 length equals 16 residues. CDR3 sequence reads: CASSLASSGGGFEQYF. The CDR3 bases are TGTGCCAGCAGCTTAGCGTCTAGCGGGGGGGGATTTGAGCAGTACTTC.

This sequence joins TRBV24-1 and TRBJ2-1, with 8 bases fitting TRBD1. This CDR3 is 17 amino acids long. The V segment lost 3 bases and the J segment 7 bases; nucleotides outside the gene matches: 13. CDR1 and CDR2 (germline): KGHDR, SFDVKD. The CDR3 nucleotides are TGTGCCACCAGTGATCGGGCGAACAGGGGGGTGTTGAATGAGCAGTTCTTC. This gives the protein CATSDRANRGVLNEQFF.

This clonotype has just a few counts. The germline gene is not matched at one end of the junction; a read error may be the cause. This rearrangement joins TRBV4-1 to TRBJ2-3; TRBD1 matches at 7 bases. Germline CDR1 MGHRA, CDR2 YSYEKL. This CDR3 has 15 amino acids. DNA of the CDR3: TGCGCCAGCAGAAGTACGGGACAGCCCACATATACGCAGTATTTT. This sequence encodes CASRSTGQPTYTQYF.

This clonotype has just a few counts. The chain uses TRBV5-5 and TRBJ2-7, with D possibly being TRBD2 (5 bases). Germline loops: CDR1 SGHKS, CDR2 YYEKEE (reference sequence). V lost 2 bases to trimming and J lost 3 bases, with 15 bases between them. The CDR3 has 15 residues. CDR3 region: CASSFGSVRSYEQYF. The DNA of the CDR3 is TGTGCCAGCAGCTTTGGTAGCGTCAGGAGCTACGAGCAGTACTTC.

This clonotype has ten or more counts. The V and J genes are TRBV4-3 and TRBJ2-3, with 13 bases aligning to TRBD2. Trimming removed 4 bases from V and 5 bases from J; junction bases left unmatched: 6. This CDR3 has 16 residues. Per germline, CDR1 LGHNA and CDR2 YSLEER. The CDR3 sequence: CASSRGLAGEVDTQYF. DNA of the CDR3: TGCGCCAGCAGCCGCGGACTAGCGGGGGAGGTAGATACGCAGTATTTT.

V and J are TRBV29-1 and TRBJ1-4; D may be TRBD1 (6 bases). The V end was cut by 0 bases, the J end by 7 bases, with 18 bases between. This CDR3 spans 16 amino acids. Germline V lookup: CDR1 SQVTM, CDR2 ANQGSEA. Here the CDR3 reads CSVEDGDGGTREKLFF. Here the CDR3 DNA reads TGCAGCGTTGAAGATGGGGACGGGGGCACGCGTGAAAAACTGTTTTTT.

A note on this clonotype: A read error is possible here, since a much larger clone lies one base away. Written as DNA, the CDR3 is TGCACCCTACCGGGGGCAGAGAACTGTGGCTACACCTTC. This sequence encodes CTLPGAENCGYTF. The chain carries TRBV20-1 and TRBJ1-2; D perhaps matches TRBD1 (6 bases). The germline V gene has CDR1 DFQATT and CDR2 SNEGSKA (reference sequence). This CDR3 spans 13 amino acids.

The J gene is TRBJ1-2, the V gene TRBV20-1, with 10 bases aligning to TRBD1. Germline CDR1 and CDR2: DFQATT and SNEGSKA (reference sequence). V shed 5 bases and J 2 bases; nucleotides not matched to a gene: 8. This CDR3 comprises 15 residues. CDR3 in amino acids: CSAGNPDRGNYGYTF. In DNA, the CDR3 is TGCAGTGCTGGAAATCCGGACAGGGGGAACTATGGCTACACCTTC.

This clonotype was seen more than once but under ten times. The chain combines TRBV5-1 with TRBJ1-2; 9 bases fit TRBD1. This CDR3 comprises 14 residues. J was trimmed by 7 bases and V by 3 bases; bases with no gene match: 7. CDR1 is SGHRS and CDR2 is YFSETQ in the germline V gene. The CDR3 here is CASSYPDRGGGYTF. For the CDR3, the DNA is TGCGCCAGCAGCTACCCAGACAGGGGGGGTGGCTACACCTTC.

This clonotype was seen more than once but under ten times. One end of the junction is discordant with germline, which a read error may explain. V and J are TRBV29-1 and TRBJ2-6; D gene unclear. The germline gives CDR1 SQVTM, CDR2 ANQGSEA. There are 15 residues in the CDR3. The CDR3 spells CGVDGRLSGANVLTF. CDR3 DNA sequence: TGCGGCGTTGACGGCAGGCTCTCTGGGGCCAACGTCCTGACTTTC.

V and J are TRBV7-8 and TRBJ2-7; possibly TRBD2 for D (6 bases). Germline loops: CDR1 SGHVS, CDR2 FQNEAQ. V lost 5 bases and J lost 3, with 17 bases in between. This CDR3 has 15 residues. CDR3 in DNA: TGTGCCAGCAGCCCCCGCCCGGGACTTATCTACGAGCAGTACTTC. Protein product: CASSPRPGLIYEQYF.

The chain carries TRBV5-1 and TRBJ2-3; 8 bases line up with TRBD2. J was trimmed by 4 bases and V by 5 bases; bases with no gene match: 6. Germline V gene sequence: CDR1 SGHRS, CDR2 YFSETQ. The CDR3 spans 14 residues. The CDR3 sequence: CASRTSVEPDTQYF. The CDR3 nucleotides read TGCGCCAGCAGGACTAGCGTTGAGCCAGATACGCAGTATTTT.

This clonotype was seen repeatedly, ten times or more. This chain links TRBV7-9 with TRBJ2-7; D not resolved. Germline CDR1 and CDR2: SEHNR and FQNEAQ (reference sequence). The CDR3 spans 11 residues. V lost 5 bases, J lost 5 bases, and 7 bases lay in between. CDR3 amino acids: CASSRVNEQYF. The CDR3 region has the DNA TGTGCCAGCAGCAGAGTGAACGAGCAGTACTTC.

This clonotype was recorded only once. The rearrangement uses TRBV28 and TRBJ2-1, with D perhaps given as TRBD1 or TRBD2 (6 bases each). CDR3 length equals 17 residues. The V end was cut by 2 bases, the J end by 1 base, with 15 bases between. The V gene's germline CDR1 is MDHEN and CDR2 SYDVKM. Written as DNA, the CDR3 is TGTGCCAGCAGTTTAAGGGGGGCAGTACGGTCCTACAATGAGCAGTTCTTC. Its protein product is CASSLRGAVRSYNEQFF.

The chain employs TRBV28 and TRBJ1-1; D not resolved. The germline V and J ends were trimmed by 5 bases and 5 bases, with 15 bases remaining between them. CDR1 is MDHEN and CDR2 is SYDVKM in the germline V gene. This CDR3 spans 14 amino acids. The CDR3 is CASSTDEVLTEAFF. DNA for the CDR3: TGTGCCAGCAGTACCGATGAGGTGTTGACTGAAGCTTTCTTT.